Listed here are 20 T cell receptor beta chains from one sample, sequenced in a study of blood T cell repertoires in COVID-19. The protocol was immunoSEQ multiplex PCR, while the TCRdb copy is restricted to in-frame clones and leaves out a portion. Among 470,000 or so clones listed, nearly 90% were seen once. Sequenced sample: PBMCs or T cells enriched from blood (not recorded which). The source is a young woman with acute COVID-19.

This clone showed up just once. CDR3 residues: CASGLDGVYGYTF. The CDR3 coding sequence is TGTGCTAGTGGCCTCGACGGAGTCTATGGCTACACCTTC. The V and J genes are TRBV12-5 and TRBJ1-2; D gene ambiguous. This CDR3 is 13 amino acids long. Trimming took off 6 bases at V and 4 bases at J, with 12 bases between the two ends. CDR1 is LGHNT and CDR2 is FRNRAP in the germline V gene.

CDR3 sequence reads: CASSPNRVLGYTF. CDR3 in DNA: TGTGCCAGCAGCCCCAACAGGGTTCTGGGCTACACCTTC. The J gene is TRBJ1-2, the V gene TRBV12-3 or TRBV12-4; D possibly corresponds to TRBD1 (6 bases). Trimming stripped 6 bases from V and 8 bases from J, with 16 bases between. The CDR3 is 13 residues long.

The rearrangement uses TRBV29-1 and TRBJ1-5; TRBD1 aligns across 7 bases. Trimming took 6 bases from V and 4 from J; bases not matched to a gene: 9. The CDR3 has 14 amino acids. The germline V gene encodes CDR1 SQVTM and CDR2 ANQGSEA. CDR3 DNA sequence: TGCAGCGTCCGACAGGGCTCAGCAAATCAGCCCCAGCATTTT. Translated: CSVRQGSANQPQHF.

The rearrangement joins TRBV10-2 to TRBJ1-5; D may be TRBD1 (5 bases). This CDR3 is 15 amino acids long. The V end was cut by 5 bases, the J end by 2 bases, with 13 bases between. Germline CDR1 is WSHSY and CDR2 is SAAADI. CDR3 residues: CASSPGRGGNQPQHF. The CDR3 bases are TGCGCCAGCAGTCCCGGTAGGGGCGGCAATCAGCCCCAGCATTTT.

The table lists this clone with a count of one. V gene TRBV7-8 combines with J gene TRBJ2-1, with TRBD2 as a possible D gene (6 bases). This CDR3 region has 13 residues. Germline CDR1 reads SGHVS; CDR2 reads FQNEAQ. V was clipped by 7 bases and J by 7 bases, with 14 bases between them. CDR3 nucleotides: TGTGCCAGCAAGGTGGGGGGAGAGAATGAGCAGTTCTTC. It translates to CASKVGGENEQFF.

This clone was picked up a small number of times. The chain has TRBV9 and TRBJ1-2; 8 positions agree with TRBD1. The CDR3 is 17 residues long. After removal of 0 bases from V and 2 bases from J, the junction contained 9 bases not matched to a gene. Germline assignment: CDR1 SGDLS and CDR2 YYNGEE. The CDR3 loop reads CASSVDARDRRNYGYTF. In DNA, the CDR3 is TGTGCCAGCAGCGTAGATGCCCGGGACAGGCGGAACTATGGCTACACCTTC.

The chain is built from TRBV10-3 and TRBJ1-6; the D is unclear. Germline V CDR1 and CDR2: ENHRY, SYGVKD. The CDR3 extends over 13 amino acids. V lost 6 bases, J lost 10 bases, and 13 bases lay in between. The CDR3 DNA sequence: TGTGCCATCAGCGGGAGTTCGGGGTCACCCCTCCACTTT. This sequence encodes CAISGSSGSPLHF.

This chain joins TRBV6-6 and TRBJ2-7; 7 bases are a match to TRBD2. V lost 7 bases to trimming and J lost 0 bases; unmatched junction nucleotides: 6. CDR1 is MNHNY, CDR2 SVGAGI, per germline (reference sequence). This CDR3 spans 14 amino acids. Here the CDR3 DNA reads TGTGCCAGCATGGGGCGGGAGACCTCCTACGAGCAGTACTTC. Amino acids: CASMGRETSYEQYF.

The chain combines TRBV5-1 with TRBJ2-7, with 10 bases that match TRBD2. Germline V gene lookup returns CDR1 SGHRS and CDR2 YFSETQ. The CDR3 consists of 13 residues. Losses at the gene ends were 8 bases for V and 0 bases for J; bases not matched to a gene: 2. CDR3: CASASGSSYEQYF. The DNA for the CDR3 is TGCGCCAGTGCTAGCGGGAGCTCCTACGAGCAGTACTTC. Based on the CDR3 plus reference TRBV5-1 and TRBJ2-7, the full variable domain is KAGVTQTPRYLIKTRGQQVTLSCSPISGHRSVSWYQQTPGQGLQFLFEYFSETQRNKGNFPGRFSGRQFSNSRSEMNVSTLELGDSALYLCASASGSSYEQYFGPGTRLTVT.

V is TRBV6-1 and J is TRBJ1-5; no clear D gene. This CDR3 has 16 amino acids. Trimming took 2 bases from V and 0 from J, leaving 11 bases between them. Per the germline V gene, CDR1 is MNHNS and CDR2 is SASEGT. The CDR3 loop reads CASSERKLHSNQPQHF. As DNA, the CDR3 is TGTGCCAGCAGTGAACGGAAACTACATAGCAATCAGCCCCAGCATTTT.

CDR3 sequence: CASSLIRTGTGIADTQYF. Here the CDR3 DNA reads TGTGCCAGCAGTTTAATTAGGACCGGGACAGGGATCGCAGATACGCAGTATTTT. The V call is TRBV27, the J call TRBJ2-3; 9 nucleotides line up with TRBD1. Germline V lookup: CDR1 MNHEY, CDR2 SMNVEV (reference sequence). This CDR3 has 18 residues. With V trimmed by 2 bases and J by 4 bases, 13 bases remained unmatched.

This chain links TRBV7-9 with TRBJ2-7; no clear D gene. The CDR3 contains 15 residues. The germline V and J ends were trimmed by 2 bases and 0 bases, with 11 bases remaining between them. Germline assignment: CDR1 SEHNR and CDR2 FQNEAQ (reference sequence). The CDR3 DNA reads TGTGCCAGCAGCTTAACGGGTCAGACCTCCTACGAGCAGTACTTC. Its translation is CASSLTGQTSYEQYF. Together with reference TRBV7-9 and TRBJ2-7, the CDR3 gives the full variable domain: DTGVSQNPRHKITKRGQNVTFRCDPISEHNRLYWYRQTLGQGPEFLTYFQNEAQLEKSRLLSDRFSAERPKGSFSTLEIQRTEQGDSAMYLCASSLTGQTSYEQYFGPGTRLTVT.

The J gene is TRBJ2-3, the V gene TRBV11-2; the D is unclear. Germline V lookup: CDR1 SGHAT, CDR2 FQNNGV. V was clipped by 2 bases and J by 5 bases, with 8 bases between them. The CDR3 extends over 13 amino acids. CDR3 amino acids: CASSLKELDTQYF. The CDR3 nucleotides are TGTGCCAGCAGCTTAAAGGAGCTAGATACGCAGTATTTT.

The J gene is TRBJ2-7, the V gene TRBV3-1 (or the pseudogene TRBV3-2); 10 bases align to TRBD2. The CDR3 is 18 residues long. J was trimmed by 6 bases and V by 0 bases; bases with no gene match: 14. From germline, CDR1 is LGHDT and CDR2 YNNKEL (reference sequence). The CDR3 bases are TGTGCCAGCAGCCAAGATCTCCGGACTAGCGGTCCCCTTGGCGAGCAGTACTTC. Encoded protein: CASSQDLRTSGPLGEQYF.

The chain couples TRBV2 to TRBJ2-2; D possibly corresponds to TRBD1 (6 bases). Germline V lookup: CDR1 SNHLY, CDR2 FYNNEI. Trimming shortened V by 6 bases and J by 6 bases, and 20 bases separated the two germline ends. CDR3 length: 16 residues. CDR3 coding DNA: TGTGCCAGCAGCCAACAGGGTAAAAGATTGGCCGGGGAGCTGTTTTTT. It specifies CASSQQGKRLAGELFF.

This clone was observed a single time. The genes are TRBV3-1 (or the pseudogene TRBV3-2) and TRBJ1-6, with D possibly TRBD1 on 5 matching bases. The CDR3 has 16 residues. Germline V lookup: CDR1 LGHDT, CDR2 YNNKEL (reference sequence). The V end lost 0 bases, the J end lost 9 bases, and 15 bases lay between the germline ends. The CDR3 coding sequence is TGTGCCAGCAGCCAAGATGCATGGGGGGTCGGTTCACCCCTCCACTTT. Translated: CASSQDAWGVGSPLHF.

This clone was observed a few times. The V and J genes are TRBV12-3 or TRBV12-4 and TRBJ1-5, with TRBD1 identical over 7 bases. CDR3 length: 13 amino acids. Trimming at V came to 5 bases and at J to 4 bases, leaving 2 bases not matched to a gene. As DNA, the CDR3 is TGTGCCAGCAGTAACAGGGGAAATCAGCCCCAGCATTTT. Translated: CASSNRGNQPQHF.

This clone has only one observation. The J gene is TRBJ2-7, the V gene TRBV28; 14 nucleotides align to TRBD2. CDR3 size: 17 residues. CDR1 and CDR2 from the germline V gene are MDHEN and SYDVKM. V lost 5 bases to trimming and J lost 5 bases; unmatched junction nucleotides: 11. Here the CDR3 reads CASSRRTSGRYPHEQYF. As DNA, the CDR3 is TGTGCCAGCAGTCGTCGGACTAGCGGGAGGTATCCTCACGAGCAGTACTTC.

The chain has TRBV9 and TRBJ2-1; a weak D match, TRBD2 (6 bases). The V end lost 0 bases, the J end lost 0 bases, and 10 bases lay between the germline ends. The germline V gene encodes CDR1 SGDLS and CDR2 YYNGEE. The CDR3 is 16 residues long. The CDR3 region is CASSVVGGTSYNEQFF. Written as DNA, the CDR3 is TGTGCCAGCAGCGTAGTTGGGGGGACCTCCTACAATGAGCAGTTCTTC.

This clone was observed once. The chain recombines TRBV2 with TRBJ2-5; no firm D call. V dropped 0 bases and J dropped 1 base, with 6 bases sitting between them. The CDR3 has 14 amino acids. From germline, CDR1 is SNHLY and CDR2 FYNNEI. DNA for the CDR3: TGTGCCAGCAGTGAAGCAGACATCCAAGAGACCCAGTACTTC. The encoded protein is CASSEADIQETQYF. The variable domain in full, with the rest retrieved from reference TRBV2 and TRBJ2-5, is EPEVTQTPSHQVTQMGQEVILRCVPISNHLYFYWYRQILGQKVEFLVSFYNNEISEKSEIFDDQFSVERPDGSNFTLKIRSTKLEDSAMYFCASSEADIQETQYFGPGTRLLVL.